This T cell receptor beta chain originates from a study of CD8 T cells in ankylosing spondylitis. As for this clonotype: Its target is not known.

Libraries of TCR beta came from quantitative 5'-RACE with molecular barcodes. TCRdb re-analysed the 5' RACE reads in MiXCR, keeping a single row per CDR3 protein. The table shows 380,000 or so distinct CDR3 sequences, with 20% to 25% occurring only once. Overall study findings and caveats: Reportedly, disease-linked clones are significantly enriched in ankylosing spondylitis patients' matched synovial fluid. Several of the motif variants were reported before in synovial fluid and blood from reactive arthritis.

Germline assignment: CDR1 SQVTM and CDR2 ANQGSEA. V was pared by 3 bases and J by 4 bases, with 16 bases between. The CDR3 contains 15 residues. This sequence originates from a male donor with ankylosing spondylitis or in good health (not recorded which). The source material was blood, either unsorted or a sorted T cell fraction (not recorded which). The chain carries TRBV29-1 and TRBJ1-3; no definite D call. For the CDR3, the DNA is TGCAGCGTTGAGACATTGGGAGCCCTGGGAAACACCATATATTTT. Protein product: CSVETLGALGNTIYF.